The 10 T cell receptor beta chains below were found in one sample sequenced in a study of radiotherapy plus CTLA-4 blockade in lung cancer. The data were produced by immunoSEQ multiplex PCR, yet TCRdb's version contains in-frame clones alone and is incomplete. In the table there are about 25,000 clones, about three quarters of which are singletons. The sample in question was peripheral blood, obtained from a patient treated with radiotherapy plus ipilimumab. These receptor sequences come from a human donor with non-small cell lung cancer who had stable disease on radiotherapy plus ipilimumab.

This clone has only a few counts. The chain uses TRBV19 and TRBJ1-5; D not resolved. V shed 5 bases and J shed 0 bases, with 11 bases lying between them. The CDR3 contains 15 residues. Germline V CDR1 and CDR2: LNHDA, SQIVND (reference sequence). In DNA form, the CDR3 reads TGTGCCAGTAGTCGGACGCCGGATAGCAATCAGCCCCAGCATTTT. Its translation is CASSRTPDSNQPQHF.

V gene TRBV10-2 combines with J gene TRBJ2-7; no firm D call. V was trimmed by 2 bases and J by 1 base, leaving 3 bases between them. The CDR3 is 12 amino acids. The germline V gene encodes CDR1 WSHSY and CDR2 SAAADI. The CDR3 reads CASSEESYEQYF. The DNA of the CDR3 is TGCGCCAGCAGTGAGGAGTCCTACGAGCAGTACTTC.

This sequence joins TRBV5-1 and TRBJ2-7; no definite D call. The CDR3 runs to 12 residues. V lost 0 bases, J lost 2 bases, and 3 bases lay in between. Germline V gives CDR1 SGHRS, CDR2 YFSETQ. For the CDR3, the DNA is TGCGCCAGCAGCTTGGTGGCCTACGAGCAGTACTTC. It encodes CASSLVAYEQYF.

V gene TRBV7-6 combines with J gene TRBJ2-3; D might be TRBD1 or TRBD2, each matching 7 bases. V dropped 6 bases and J dropped 2 bases, with 18 bases sitting between them. Germline assignment: CDR1 SGHVS and CDR2 FNYEAQ. The CDR3 has 16 amino acids. CDR3 in DNA: TGTGCCAGCAGTCTGGGGGGGGACAGAGTCACAGATACGCAGTATTTT. It yields the protein CASSLGGDRVTDTQYF. Based on the CDR3 plus reference TRBV7-6 and TRBJ2-3, the full variable domain is GAGVSQSPRYKVTKRGQDVALRCDPISGHVSLYWYRQALGQGPEFLTYFNYEAQQDKSGLPNDRFSAERPEGSISTLTIQRTEQRDSAMYRCASSLGGDRVTDTQYFGPGTRLTVL.

The chain combines TRBV5-1 with TRBJ2-3; D possibly corresponds to TRBD1 (7 bases). V lost 4 bases and J 4 bases, leaving 13 bases between the germline ends. The CDR3 consists of 14 residues. CDR1 is SGHRS, CDR2 YFSETQ, per germline. CDR3 amino acids: CASSGGTVSDTQYF. Written as DNA, the CDR3 is TGCGCCAGCAGCGGCGGGACAGTGTCAGATACGCAGTATTTT.

V usage is TRBV6-5 and J usage is TRBJ2-7, with TRBD1 matching over 8 bases. Germline lookup yields CDR1 MNHEY and CDR2 SVGAGI. The CDR3 consists of 15 residues. With V trimmed by 2 bases and J by 3 bases, 6 bases remained unmatched. The CDR3 reads CASSYAGTGYYEQYF. The DNA of the CDR3 is TGTGCCAGCAGTTACGCCGGGACAGGCTACTACGAGCAGTACTTC.

The chain carries TRBV28 and TRBJ1-1, with 9 bases lining up with TRBD1. The CDR3 runs to 17 residues. In germline, CDR1 is MDHEN, CDR2 SYDVKM. After removal of 7 bases from V and 1 base from J, the junction contained 13 bases not matched to a gene. This CDR3 is CASTSVGRGQGNTEAFF. CDR3 bases: TGTGCCAGCACCTCTGTGGGCCGGGGACAGGGGAACACTGAAGCTTTCTTT.

This chain uses TRBV4-2 with TRBJ2-1; 8 bases map to TRBD2. The germline gives CDR1 LGHNA, CDR2 YNFKEQ. This CDR3 has 15 residues. Trimming removed 2 bases from V and 4 bases from J; junction bases left unmatched: 4. CDR3 sequence (DNA): TGTGCCAGCAGCCAAAGGCTAGCGGGTTACAATGAGCAGTTCTTC. Residues: CASSQRLAGYNEQFF.

The V and J genes are TRBV27 and TRBJ1-1; maybe TRBD1 (6 bases). Germline V gene lookup returns CDR1 MNHEY and CDR2 SMNVEV (reference sequence). CDR3 length: 15 amino acids. V was cut by 4 bases and J by 1 base, with 13 bases left in between. In DNA, the CDR3 is TGTGCCAGCAGTTGGGGGGGCACCCCGAACACTGAAGCTTTCTTT. Translating it yields CASSWGGTPNTEAFF.

The sample holds a few counts of this clone. The chain has TRBV14 and TRBJ1-4, with D hard to call. Trimming removed 4 bases from V and 8 bases from J, with 17 bases in between. Germline CDR1 is SGHDN and CDR2 is FVKESK. This CDR3 contains 15 residues. CDR3 amino acids: CASSPLATLGEKLFF. DNA for the CDR3: TGTGCCAGCAGCCCACTAGCGACGTTAGGCGAAAAACTGTTTTTT. Looking up the rest from reference TRBV14 and TRBJ1-4 gives the full variable domain: EAGVTQFPSHSVIEKGQTVTLRCDPISGHDNLYWYRRVMGKEIKFLLHFVKESKQDESGMPNNRFLAERTGGTYSTLKVQPAELEDSGVYFCASSPLATLGEKLFFGSGTQLSVL.